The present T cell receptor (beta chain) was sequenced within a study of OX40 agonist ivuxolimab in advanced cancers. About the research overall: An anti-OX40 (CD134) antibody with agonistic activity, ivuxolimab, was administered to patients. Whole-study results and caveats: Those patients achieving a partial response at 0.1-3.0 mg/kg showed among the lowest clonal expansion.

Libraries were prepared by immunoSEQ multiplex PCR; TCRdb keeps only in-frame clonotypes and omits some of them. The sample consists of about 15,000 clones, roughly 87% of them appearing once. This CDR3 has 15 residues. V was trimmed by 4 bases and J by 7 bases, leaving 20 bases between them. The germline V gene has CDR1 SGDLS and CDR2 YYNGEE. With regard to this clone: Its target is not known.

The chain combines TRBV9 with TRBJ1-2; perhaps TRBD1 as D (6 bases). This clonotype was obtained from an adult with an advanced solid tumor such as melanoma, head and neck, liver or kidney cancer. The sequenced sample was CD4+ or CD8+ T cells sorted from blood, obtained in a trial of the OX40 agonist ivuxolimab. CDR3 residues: CASSSLGGRTVGYTF. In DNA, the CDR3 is TGTGCCAGCAGCTCCTTGGGGGGGCGCACAGTTGGCTACACCTTC.